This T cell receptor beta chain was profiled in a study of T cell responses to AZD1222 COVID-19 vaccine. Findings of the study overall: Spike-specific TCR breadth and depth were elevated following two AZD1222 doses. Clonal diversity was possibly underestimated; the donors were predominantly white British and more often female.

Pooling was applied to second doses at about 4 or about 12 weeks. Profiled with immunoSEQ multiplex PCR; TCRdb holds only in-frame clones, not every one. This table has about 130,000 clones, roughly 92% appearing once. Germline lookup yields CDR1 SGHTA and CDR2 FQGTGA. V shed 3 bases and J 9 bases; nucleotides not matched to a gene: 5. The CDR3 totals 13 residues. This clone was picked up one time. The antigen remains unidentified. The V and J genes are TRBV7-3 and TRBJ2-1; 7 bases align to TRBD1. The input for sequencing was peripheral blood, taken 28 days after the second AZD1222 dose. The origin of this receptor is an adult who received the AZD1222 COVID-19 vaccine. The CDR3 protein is CASSLGWTGEQFF. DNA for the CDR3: TGTGCCAGCAGCTTGGGCTGGACAGGTGAGCAGTTCTTC.